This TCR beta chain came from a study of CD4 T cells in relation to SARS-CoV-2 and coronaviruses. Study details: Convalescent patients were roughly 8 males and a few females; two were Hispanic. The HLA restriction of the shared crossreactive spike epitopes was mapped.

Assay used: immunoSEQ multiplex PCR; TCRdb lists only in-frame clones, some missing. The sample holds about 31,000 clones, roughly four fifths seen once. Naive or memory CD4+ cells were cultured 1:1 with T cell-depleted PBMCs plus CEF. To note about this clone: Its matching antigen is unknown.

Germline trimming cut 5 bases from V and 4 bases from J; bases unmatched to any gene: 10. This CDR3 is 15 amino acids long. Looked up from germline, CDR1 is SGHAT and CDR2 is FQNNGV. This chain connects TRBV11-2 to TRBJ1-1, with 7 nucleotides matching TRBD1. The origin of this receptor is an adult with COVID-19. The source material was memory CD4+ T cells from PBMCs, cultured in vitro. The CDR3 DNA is TGTGCCAGCAGCCCCAGGGGGGATATGGTCACTGAAGCTTTCTTT. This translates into CASSPRGDMVTEAFF.